The 2 T cell receptor beta chains below were found in one sample sequenced in a study of PD-L1 blockade in urothelial cancer. Method: immunoSEQ multiplex PCR; TCRdb's copy keeps in-frame clones and lacks some. The sample carries some 30,000 clones, approximately 86% recorded once. This specimen consisted of PBMCs, obtained around atezolizumab (anti-PD-L1) treatment. The receptors originated from a man aged 50-60 years with urothelial cancer.

In DNA, the CDR3 is TGTGCCAGCAGTGTTCAACAGGTAGCCAAAAACATTCAGTACTTC. Its protein product is CASSVQQVAKNIQYF. The chain couples TRBV27 to TRBJ2-4, with D possibly being TRBD1 (5 bases). The germline CDR1 and CDR2 sequences are MNHEY and SMNVEV (reference sequence). V was shortened by 5 bases and J by 0 bases, with 11 bases between the two germline ends. The CDR3 spans 15 residues.

The CDR3: CATSRDRGPRDIQYF. In nucleotides, the CDR3 is TGTGCCACCAGCAGAGATCGTGGGCCGAGGGACATTCAGTACTTC. The chain couples TRBV15 to TRBJ2-4, with D perhaps matching TRBD2 (5 bases). V was trimmed by 0 bases and J by 8 bases, leaving 14 bases between them. This CDR3 has 15 amino acids. In germline, CDR1 is LNHNV, CDR2 YYDKDF (reference sequence).